These T cell receptor beta chains were read from a single sample in a study of monozygotic twins with cystic fibrosis. Sequencing used immunoSEQ multiplex PCR; TCRdb keeps in-frame clones, though not all of them. Here the sample spans about 26,000 clones, 90% being singletons. Sequencing was carried out using blood. The receptors originated from a girl aged 2 to 9 with cystic fibrosis. Each CDR3 is given with its conserved first and last residue. The order of the fields is D gene, clone size, J gene, V gene, CDR3 DNA, CDR3 protein. D genes are given only for firm matches. The listing skips clone size in some rows; elsewhere it reads once, few, many or a size class.

d_call: NA; clone_size: NA; j_call: TRBJ1-2; v_call: TRBV5-1; cdr3_nt: TGCGCCAGCAGCTTGGCCTTGCCGAGCGCTAACTATGGCTACACCTTC; cdr3_aa: CASSLALPSANYGYTF
d_call: NA; clone_size: NA; j_call: TRBJ2-2; v_call: TRBV6-5; cdr3_nt: TGTGCCAGCAGTTACCAAGGACTAATAACCGCAGAGCTGTTTTTT; cdr3_aa: CASSYQGLITAELFF
d_call: TRBD1; clone_size: once; j_call: TRBJ2-7; v_call: TRBV9; cdr3_nt: TGTGCCAGCAGCGTAGCTGGAGGACAGGGGCCCTCCTACGAGCAGTACTTC; cdr3_aa: CASSVAGGQGPSYEQYF
d_call: TRBD1; clone_size: NA; j_call: TRBJ1-1; v_call: TRBV7-2; cdr3_nt: TGTGCCAGCAGCTTAGGGGGACAGATGAACACTGAAGCTTTCTTT; cdr3_aa: CASSLGGQMNTEAFF
d_call: NA; clone_size: few; j_call: TRBJ1-4; v_call: TRBV25-1; cdr3_nt: TGTGCCAGCAGTGAATTGGGCTGGAGTGGTGAAAAACTGTTTTTT; cdr3_aa: CASSELGWSGEKLFF
d_call: NA; clone_size: NA; j_call: TRBJ1-1; v_call: TRBV7-9; cdr3_nt: TGTGCCAGCAGCTTCCAACAGGGTATATCTGAAGCTTTCTTT; cdr3_aa: CASSFQQGISEAFF
d_call: TRBD2; clone_size: NA; j_call: TRBJ2-1; v_call: TRBV5-1; cdr3_nt: TGCGCCAGCAGCTTGTTCCTAGCGGGGGCGAGGAATGAGCAGTTCTTC; cdr3_aa: CASSLFLAGARNEQFF
d_call: TRBD2; clone_size: NA; j_call: TRBJ2-5; v_call: TRBV7-7; cdr3_nt: TGTGCCAGCAGCCCCGGGACTAGTGGGACCCAGTACTTC; cdr3_aa: CASSPGTSGTQYF
d_call: NA; clone_size: NA; j_call: TRBJ2-7; v_call: TRBV11-2; cdr3_nt: TGTGCCAGCAGCTTAGGAATCGGGGGATACGAGCAGTACTTC; cdr3_aa: CASSLGIGGYEQYF
d_call: NA; clone_size: NA; j_call: TRBJ2-5; v_call: TRBV4-2; cdr3_nt: TGTGCCAGCAGCGGGACGACTGCCGGGGGCCAAGAGACCCAGTACTTC; cdr3_aa: CASSGTTAGGQETQYF
d_call: NA; clone_size: few; j_call: TRBJ1-2; v_call: TRBV2; cdr3_nt: TGTGCCAGCTCCCAGGGATTCCTTAACTATGGCTACACCTTC; cdr3_aa: CASSQGFLNYGYTF
d_call: NA; clone_size: NA; j_call: TRBJ2-1; v_call: TRBV9; cdr3_nt: TGTGCCAGCAGTCCACCCTCCCTACCCTACAATGAGCAGTTCTTC; cdr3_aa: CASSPPSLPYNEQFF
d_call: TRBD2; clone_size: NA; j_call: TRBJ2-3; v_call: TRBV9; cdr3_nt: TGTGCCAGCAGCTTCCTAGCGGACAACACAGATACGCAGTATTTT; cdr3_aa: CASSFLADNTDTQYF
d_call: NA; clone_size: once; j_call: TRBJ1-1; v_call: TRBV30; cdr3_nt: TGTGCCTGGAGTGTACCGCGGGGGGGGAAATTGGCTGAAGCTTTCTTT; cdr3_aa: CAWSVPRGGKLAEAFF
d_call: NA; clone_size: once; j_call: TRBJ1-1; v_call: TRBV4-2; cdr3_nt: TGTGCCAGCAGCCAAGATCTTCAGGGCGCAAGGAACACTGAAGCTTTCTTT; cdr3_aa: CASSQDLQGARNTEAFF
d_call: NA; clone_size: NA; j_call: TRBJ2-7; v_call: TRBV30; cdr3_nt: TGTGCCTGGAGCGGGGCCAGGGACTACGAGCAGTACTTC; cdr3_aa: CAWSGARDYEQYF
d_call: NA; clone_size: once; j_call: TRBJ2-7; v_call: TRBV19; cdr3_nt: TGTGCCAGTAGTCCGACCCAGGTGGCAGGGAGCTCCTACGAGCAGTACTTC; cdr3_aa: CASSPTQVAGSSYEQYF
d_call: TRBD1; clone_size: few; j_call: TRBJ1-1; v_call: TRBV10-3; cdr3_nt: TGTGCCATCAGATTCTCAGGGGGCACTGAAGCTTTCTTT; cdr3_aa: CAIRFSGGTEAFF
d_call: NA; clone_size: NA; j_call: TRBJ1-1; v_call: TRBV4-3; cdr3_nt: TGCGCCAGCAGCCAAATCCCTGCCGGGGCGAACACTGAAGCTTTCTTT; cdr3_aa: CASSQIPAGANTEAFF
d_call: TRBD2; clone_size: NA; j_call: TRBJ2-7; v_call: TRBV10-3; cdr3_nt: TGTGCCATCAGTGAGGTGGGACTAGCGGAACTCTCCTACGAGCAGTACTTC; cdr3_aa: CAISEVGLAELSYEQYF
d_call: TRBD1; clone_size: NA; j_call: TRBJ1-2; v_call: TRBV5-1; cdr3_nt: TGCGCCAGCAGTAGGACAGGGGGCTATGGCTACACCTTC; cdr3_aa: CASSRTGGYGYTF
d_call: NA; clone_size: NA; j_call: TRBJ2-5; v_call: TRBV7-2; cdr3_nt: TGTGCCAGCAGCCCCCCTATGCAAGAGACCCAGTACTTC; cdr3_aa: CASSPPMQETQYF
d_call: NA; clone_size: NA; j_call: TRBJ1-1; v_call: TRBV13; cdr3_nt: TGTGCCAGCAGCCCCTTTAAACTACAGAACACTGAAGCTTTCTTT; cdr3_aa: CASSPFKLQNTEAFF
d_call: TRBD2; clone_size: once; j_call: TRBJ2-1; v_call: TRBV4-1; cdr3_nt: TGCGCCAGCAGCCCCGGGACTAGCGGGGGACAGTACTACAATGAGCAGTTCTTC; cdr3_aa: CASSPGTSGGQYYNEQFF
d_call: NA; clone_size: NA; j_call: TRBJ1-2; v_call: TRBV29-1; cdr3_nt: TGCAGCGTTGGAGAGGACTATGGCTACACCTTC; cdr3_aa: CSVGEDYGYTF
d_call: NA; clone_size: NA; j_call: TRBJ2-3; v_call: TRBV18; cdr3_nt: TGTGCCAGCTCACTCCGGACCCAAGCGGATACGCAGTATTTT; cdr3_aa: CASSLRTQADTQYF
d_call: NA; clone_size: NA; j_call: TRBJ1-5; v_call: TRBV30; cdr3_nt: TGTGCCTGGAGTGCCCGGGACGGATATTATCAGCCCCAGCATTTT; cdr3_aa: CAWSARDGYYQPQHF
d_call: NA; clone_size: once; j_call: TRBJ2-5; v_call: TRBV10-3; cdr3_nt: TGTGCCATCAGTGAGTCGGGGCGGGCAGAGACCCAGTACTTC; cdr3_aa: CAISESGRAETQYF
d_call: NA; clone_size: once; j_call: TRBJ2-7; v_call: TRBV9; cdr3_nt: TGTGCCAGCAGCTTTACCCCGGGGGGCCCCCGATACGAGCAGTACTTC; cdr3_aa: CASSFTPGGPRYEQYF
d_call: NA; clone_size: few; j_call: TRBJ2-7; v_call: TRBV18; cdr3_nt: TGTGCCAGCTCGGCTCAGGGGAACGAGCAGTACTTC; cdr3_aa: CASSAQGNEQYF
d_call: TRBD2; clone_size: NA; j_call: TRBJ2-1; v_call: TRBV14; cdr3_nt: TGTGCCAGCAGCCCAAAGGACGTGGGACTAGCGGGGGGCGGAAGATACAATGAGCAGTTCTTC; cdr3_aa: CASSPKDVGLAGGGRYNEQFF
d_call: TRBD2; clone_size: NA; j_call: TRBJ2-2; v_call: TRBV5-1; cdr3_nt: TGCGCCAGCAGCGGTACTAGCGGGGGGAACACCGGGGAGCTGTTTTTT; cdr3_aa: CASSGTSGGNTGELFF
d_call: TRBD2; clone_size: NA; j_call: TRBJ2-5; v_call: TRBV2; cdr3_nt: TGTGCCAGCAGGCAGATTAGCGGGGGGGCCGGGGAGACCCAGTACTTC; cdr3_aa: CASRQISGGAGETQYF
d_call: NA; clone_size: NA; j_call: TRBJ1-4; v_call: TRBV30; cdr3_nt: TGTGCCTGGAGTACCGAGGCAGGGAGAAATGAAAAACTGTTTTTT; cdr3_aa: CAWSTEAGRNEKLFF
d_call: NA; clone_size: NA; j_call: TRBJ1-2; v_call: TRBV7-2; cdr3_nt: TGTGCCAGCAGCCGACGTATGGGCAGGAACTATGGCTACACCTTC; cdr3_aa: CASSRRMGRNYGYTF
d_call: NA; clone_size: few; j_call: TRBJ1-1; v_call: TRBV10-1; cdr3_nt: TGCGCCAGCAGTGAGACAGGGAACACTGAAGCTTTCTTT; cdr3_aa: CASSETGNTEAFF
d_call: TRBD1; clone_size: NA; j_call: TRBJ1-1; v_call: TRBV6-6; cdr3_nt: TGTGCCAGCCTGCCAGGGGGCGCCATGAACACTGAAGCTTTCTTT; cdr3_aa: CASLPGGAMNTEAFF
d_call: NA; clone_size: NA; j_call: TRBJ1-1; v_call: TRBV7-6; cdr3_nt: TGTGCCAGCAGCCCCGGGACATTGAACACTGAAGCTTTCTTT; cdr3_aa: CASSPGTLNTEAFF
d_call: NA; clone_size: few; j_call: TRBJ2-7; v_call: TRBV7-2; cdr3_nt: TGTGCCAGCAGCAAAACGGGACGGGACCCCATACGCGAGCAGTACTTC; cdr3_aa: CASSKTGRDPIREQYF